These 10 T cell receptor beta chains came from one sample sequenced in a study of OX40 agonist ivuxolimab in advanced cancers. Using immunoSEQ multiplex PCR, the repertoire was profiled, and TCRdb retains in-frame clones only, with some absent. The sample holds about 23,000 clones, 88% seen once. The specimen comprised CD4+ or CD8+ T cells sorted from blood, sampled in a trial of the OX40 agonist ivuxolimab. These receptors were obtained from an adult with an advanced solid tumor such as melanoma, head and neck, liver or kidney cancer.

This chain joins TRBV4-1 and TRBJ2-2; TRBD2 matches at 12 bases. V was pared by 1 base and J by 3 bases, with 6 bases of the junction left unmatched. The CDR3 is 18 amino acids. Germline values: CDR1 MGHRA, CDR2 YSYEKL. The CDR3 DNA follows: TGCGCCAGCAGCCAAGGAGCTAGCGGGAGGGCCGACACCGGGGAGCTGTTTTTT. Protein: CASSQGASGRADTGELFF.

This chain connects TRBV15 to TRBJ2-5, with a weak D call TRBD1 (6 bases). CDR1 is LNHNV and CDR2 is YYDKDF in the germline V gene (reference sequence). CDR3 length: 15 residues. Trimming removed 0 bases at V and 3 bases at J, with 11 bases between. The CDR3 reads CATSRERNREETQYF. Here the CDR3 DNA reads TGTGCCACCAGCAGAGAAAGGAACAGGGAAGAGACCCAGTACTTC.

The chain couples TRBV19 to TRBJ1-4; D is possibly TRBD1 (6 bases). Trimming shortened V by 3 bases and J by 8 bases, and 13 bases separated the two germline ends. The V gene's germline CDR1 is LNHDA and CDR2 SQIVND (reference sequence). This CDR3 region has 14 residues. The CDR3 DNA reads TGTGCCAGTAGTATGACAGGCGGGGAAGAAAAACTGTTTTTT. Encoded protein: CASSMTGGEEKLFF.

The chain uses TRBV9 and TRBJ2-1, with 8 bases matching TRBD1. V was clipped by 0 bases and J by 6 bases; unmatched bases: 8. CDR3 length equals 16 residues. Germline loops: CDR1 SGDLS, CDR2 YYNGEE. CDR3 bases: TGTGCCAGCAGCGTAGACCTCGGACAGGGTGTCAATGAGCAGTTCTTC. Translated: CASSVDLGQGVNEQFF.

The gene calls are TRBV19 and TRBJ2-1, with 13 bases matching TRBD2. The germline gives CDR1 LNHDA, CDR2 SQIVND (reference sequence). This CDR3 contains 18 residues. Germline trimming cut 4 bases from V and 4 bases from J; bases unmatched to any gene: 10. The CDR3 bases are TGTGCCAGTAGTACCGCAAGGACTAGCGGGGGTATATACAATGAGCAGTTCTTC. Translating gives CASSTARTSGGIYNEQFF.

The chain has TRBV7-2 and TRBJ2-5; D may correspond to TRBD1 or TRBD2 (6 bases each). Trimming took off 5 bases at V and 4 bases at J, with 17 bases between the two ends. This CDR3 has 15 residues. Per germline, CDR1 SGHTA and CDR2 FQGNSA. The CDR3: CASSPTGAVLETQYF. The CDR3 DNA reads TGTGCCAGCAGCCCCACGGGGGCTGTCCTAGAGACCCAGTACTTC.

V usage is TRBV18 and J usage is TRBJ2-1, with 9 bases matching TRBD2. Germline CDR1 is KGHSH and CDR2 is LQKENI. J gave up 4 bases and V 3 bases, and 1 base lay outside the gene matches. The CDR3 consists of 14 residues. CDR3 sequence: CASSPTSGYNEQFF. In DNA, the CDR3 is TGTGCCAGCTCACCGACTAGCGGATACAATGAGCAGTTCTTC.

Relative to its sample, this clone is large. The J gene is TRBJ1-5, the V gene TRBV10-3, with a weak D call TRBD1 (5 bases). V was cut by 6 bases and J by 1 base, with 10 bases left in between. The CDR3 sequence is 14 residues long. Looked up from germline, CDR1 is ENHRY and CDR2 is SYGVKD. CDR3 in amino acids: CAIRDPGSNQPQHF. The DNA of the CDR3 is TGTGCCATCAGGGATCCAGGGAGCAATCAGCCCCAGCATTTT.

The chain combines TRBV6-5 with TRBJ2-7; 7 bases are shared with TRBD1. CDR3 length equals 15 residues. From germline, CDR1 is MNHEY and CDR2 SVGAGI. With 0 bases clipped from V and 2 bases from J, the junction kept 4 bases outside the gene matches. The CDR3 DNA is TGTGCCAGCAGTTACTCCACGACAGGGACCTACGAGCAGTACTTC. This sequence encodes CASSYSTTGTYEQYF.

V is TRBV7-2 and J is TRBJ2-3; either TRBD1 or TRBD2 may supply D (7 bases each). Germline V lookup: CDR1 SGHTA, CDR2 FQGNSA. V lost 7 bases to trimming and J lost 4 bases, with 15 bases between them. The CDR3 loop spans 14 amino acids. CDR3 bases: TGTGCCAGCACCATCAGGGGGGGGGCAGATACGCAGTATTTT. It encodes CASTIRGGADTQYF. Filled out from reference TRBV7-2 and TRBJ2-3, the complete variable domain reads GAGVSQSPSNKVTEKGKDVELRCDPISGHTALYWYRQSLGQGLEFLIYFQGNSAPDKSGLPSDRFSAERTGGSVSTLTIQRTQQEDSAVYLCASTIRGGADTQYFGPGTRLTVL.